This TCR beta chain was obtained from a study of T cell responses to AZD1222 COVID-19 vaccine. Study-wide points: Clonal diversity was possibly underestimated, and white British individuals and females predominated among donors. Spike-wide vaccine-associated CD4 TCRs dominated at 160-218 and 743-854.

TCRdb's copy holds only in-frame clones and misses some; the assay was immunoSEQ multiplex PCR. Of 90,000 to 120,000 clones listed, over 70% are singletons. With regard to this clone: Its specificity is unknown.

V was clipped by 1 base and J by 9 bases, with 13 bases between them. The CDR3 covers 14 residues. CDR1 is SGHTA and CDR2 is FQGNSA in the germline V gene. The material was peripheral blood, obtained on day 0 of AZD1222 vaccination. The receptor was isolated from an adult in good health. The V gene is TRBV7-2, the J gene TRBJ2-1, with no clear D. CDR3 protein: CASSLGAGKAEQFF. CDR3 sequence (DNA): TGTGCCAGCAGCTTAGGGGCAGGAAAGGCTGAGCAGTTCTTC. Complete variable domain (other parts from reference TRBV7-2 and TRBJ2-1): GAGVSQSPSNKVTEKGKDVELRCDPISGHTALYWYRQSLGQGLEFLIYFQGNSAPDKSGLPSDRFSAERTGGSVSTLTIQRTQQEDSAVYLCASSLGAGKAEQFFGPGTRLTVL.